Each of the 2 T cell receptor beta chains below was sequenced from the same sample in a study of T cells in Graves' hyperthyroidism and ophthalmopathy. TCR beta CDR3 regions were amplified from RNA. First-round RT-PCR targeting the TCR CDR3 was performed with the HTBI primer set. From the multiplex PCR reads, TCRdb called clonotypes with MiXCR, one entry per CDR3 protein. The table lists approximately 870,000 distinct CDR3 sequences, 35% to 45% of them singletons. Sequencing was carried out using blood. Receptors originate from a man between 18 and 29 years old with Graves' hyperthyroidism.

Ten or more counts support this clonotype. V gene TRBV29-1 combines with J gene TRBJ2-5; TRBD2 might be the D (5 bases). The germline CDR1 and CDR2 sequences are SQVTM and ANQGSEA. The CDR3 has 11 residues. V lost 7 bases and J lost 10, with 16 bases in between. In DNA, the CDR3 is TGCAGCGGGGATGTTGAGCGGAACCAGTACTTC. Translating it yields CSGDVERNQYF. Together with reference TRBV29-1 and TRBJ2-5, the CDR3 gives the full variable domain: SAVISQKPSRDICQRGTSLTIQCQVDSQVTMMFWYRQQPGQSLTLIATANQGSEATYESGFVIDKFPISRPNLTFSTLTVSNMSPEDSSIYLCSGDVERNQYFGPGTRLLVL.

This rearrangement joins TRBV2 to TRBJ1-2, with TRBD1 matching over 7 bases. J lost 8 bases, V lost 6 bases, and 12 bases had no gene match. This CDR3 has 14 amino acids. Germline V gene data show CDR1 as SNHLY and CDR2 as FYNNEI. The CDR3 sequence: CASSVDRETRGYTF. CDR3 DNA sequence: TGTGCCAGCAGCGTCGACAGGGAGACGAGGGGCTACACCTTC.